Listed below are T cell receptor beta chains from one sample, sequenced in a study of blood T cell repertoires in COVID-19. Clones were read by immunoSEQ multiplex PCR, and TCRdb kept only the in-frame ones, dropping some. The data show about 230,000 clones, with 75% to 85% seen just once and about 7.4% held by the top ten. The material sequenced was peripheral blood. Receptors originate from a woman aged 50 to 65 with acute or convalescent COVID-19. The CDR3 runs from the conserved cysteine through the conserved F or W. A D gene is named only where the DNA matches it firmly. Some rows mark clone size as missing; the rest say once, few, many or name a class of expanded clone.

TRBJ2-7	TRBV24-1	NA	TRBD2	CATSDPTSGAYEQYF	TGTGCCACCAGTGATCCGACTAGCGGGGCCTACGAGCAGTACTTC
TRBJ1-5	TRBV20-1	NA	TRBD1	CSASYRGWNQPQHF	TGCAGTGCTAGTTACAGGGGATGGAATCAGCCCCAGCATTTT
TRBJ2-7	TRBV4-3	NA	TRBD2	CASSQDRASGGEQYF	TGCGCCAGCAGCCAAGATCGGGCTAGCGGTGGAGAGCAGTACTTC
TRBJ2-2	TRBV10-3	NA	TRBD1	CAISVDRANTGELFF	TGTGCCATCAGTGTAGACAGGGCGAACACCGGGGAGCTGTTTTTT
TRBJ1-1	TRBV18	once	NA	CASSAGETEAFF	TGTGCCAGCTCGGCAGGGGAGACTGAAGCTTTCTTT
TRBJ2-7	TRBV14	NA	NA	CASSQLGREMFEQYF	TGTGCCAGCAGCCAATTGGGTCGGGAGATGTTCGAGCAGTACTTC
TRBJ2-5	TRBV18	NA	TRBD2	CASSPGTSGRETQYF	TGTGCCAGCTCACCGGGGACTAGCGGGAGAGAGACCCAGTACTTC
TRBJ2-7	TRBV6-1	few	NA	CASSVTMGDAGLNWEKYF	TGTGCCAGCAGTGTAACTATGGGTGATGCGGGGCTAAATTGGGAGAAGTACTTC
TRBJ1-1	TRBV20-1	NA	NA	CSASFVMNTEAFF	TGCAGTGCTAGTTTCGTAATGAACACTGAAGCTTTCTTT
TRBJ2-1	TRBV7-2	few	NA	CASSLSGKRDEQFF	TGTGCCAGCAGCTTATCGGGGAAGCGGGATGAGCAGTTCTTC
TRBJ2-4	TRBV2	many	NA	CASSGGTLLAKNIQYF	TGTGCCAGCAGTGGTGGGACTCTTTTAGCCAAAAACATTCAGTACTTC
TRBJ2-7	TRBV19	NA	NA	CASSTTVSQQYF	TGTGCCAGTAGTACGACAGTCTCACAGCAGTACTTC
TRBJ2-7	TRBV6-5	few	TRBD2	CASIRSSGLGYEQYF	TGTGCCAGCATCCGGTCTAGCGGGCTGGGTTACGAGCAGTACTTC
TRBJ2-7	TRBV16	NA	TRBD2	CASSQQISGTSGNYEQYF	TGTGCCAGCAGCCAACAAATTAGCGGGACTAGCGGGAACTACGAGCAGTACTTC
TRBJ1-5	TRBV19	NA	TRBD1	CASRTQGAGNQPQHF	TGTGCCAGTAGAACACAGGGGGCCGGCAATCAGCCCCAGCATTTT
TRBJ2-3	TRBV5-1	NA	TRBD2	CASSLDSGIGDTQYF	TGCGCCAGCAGCTTGGATAGCGGGATTGGGGATACGCAGTATTTT
TRBJ2-7	TRBV7-2	NA	TRBD2	CASSFSGGVNPYEQYF	TGTGCCAGCAGCTTTAGCGGGGGGGTTAACCCGTACGAGCAGTACTTC
TRBJ2-3	TRBV21-1	NA	NA	CASRPGTGPSTDTQYF	TGTGCCAGCAGGCCCGGGACAGGGCCTTCCACAGATACGCAGTATTTT
TRBJ2-1	TRBV5-1	NA	NA	CASSQIANYNGQFF	TGCGCCAGCAGCCAAATAGCGAACTACAATGGGCAGTTCTTC
TRBJ2-2	TRBV3-1/TRBV3-2	NA	TRBD1	CASSHAGDRGAGELFF	TGTGCCAGCAGCCACGCTGGTGACAGGGGGGCCGGGGAGCTGTTTTTT